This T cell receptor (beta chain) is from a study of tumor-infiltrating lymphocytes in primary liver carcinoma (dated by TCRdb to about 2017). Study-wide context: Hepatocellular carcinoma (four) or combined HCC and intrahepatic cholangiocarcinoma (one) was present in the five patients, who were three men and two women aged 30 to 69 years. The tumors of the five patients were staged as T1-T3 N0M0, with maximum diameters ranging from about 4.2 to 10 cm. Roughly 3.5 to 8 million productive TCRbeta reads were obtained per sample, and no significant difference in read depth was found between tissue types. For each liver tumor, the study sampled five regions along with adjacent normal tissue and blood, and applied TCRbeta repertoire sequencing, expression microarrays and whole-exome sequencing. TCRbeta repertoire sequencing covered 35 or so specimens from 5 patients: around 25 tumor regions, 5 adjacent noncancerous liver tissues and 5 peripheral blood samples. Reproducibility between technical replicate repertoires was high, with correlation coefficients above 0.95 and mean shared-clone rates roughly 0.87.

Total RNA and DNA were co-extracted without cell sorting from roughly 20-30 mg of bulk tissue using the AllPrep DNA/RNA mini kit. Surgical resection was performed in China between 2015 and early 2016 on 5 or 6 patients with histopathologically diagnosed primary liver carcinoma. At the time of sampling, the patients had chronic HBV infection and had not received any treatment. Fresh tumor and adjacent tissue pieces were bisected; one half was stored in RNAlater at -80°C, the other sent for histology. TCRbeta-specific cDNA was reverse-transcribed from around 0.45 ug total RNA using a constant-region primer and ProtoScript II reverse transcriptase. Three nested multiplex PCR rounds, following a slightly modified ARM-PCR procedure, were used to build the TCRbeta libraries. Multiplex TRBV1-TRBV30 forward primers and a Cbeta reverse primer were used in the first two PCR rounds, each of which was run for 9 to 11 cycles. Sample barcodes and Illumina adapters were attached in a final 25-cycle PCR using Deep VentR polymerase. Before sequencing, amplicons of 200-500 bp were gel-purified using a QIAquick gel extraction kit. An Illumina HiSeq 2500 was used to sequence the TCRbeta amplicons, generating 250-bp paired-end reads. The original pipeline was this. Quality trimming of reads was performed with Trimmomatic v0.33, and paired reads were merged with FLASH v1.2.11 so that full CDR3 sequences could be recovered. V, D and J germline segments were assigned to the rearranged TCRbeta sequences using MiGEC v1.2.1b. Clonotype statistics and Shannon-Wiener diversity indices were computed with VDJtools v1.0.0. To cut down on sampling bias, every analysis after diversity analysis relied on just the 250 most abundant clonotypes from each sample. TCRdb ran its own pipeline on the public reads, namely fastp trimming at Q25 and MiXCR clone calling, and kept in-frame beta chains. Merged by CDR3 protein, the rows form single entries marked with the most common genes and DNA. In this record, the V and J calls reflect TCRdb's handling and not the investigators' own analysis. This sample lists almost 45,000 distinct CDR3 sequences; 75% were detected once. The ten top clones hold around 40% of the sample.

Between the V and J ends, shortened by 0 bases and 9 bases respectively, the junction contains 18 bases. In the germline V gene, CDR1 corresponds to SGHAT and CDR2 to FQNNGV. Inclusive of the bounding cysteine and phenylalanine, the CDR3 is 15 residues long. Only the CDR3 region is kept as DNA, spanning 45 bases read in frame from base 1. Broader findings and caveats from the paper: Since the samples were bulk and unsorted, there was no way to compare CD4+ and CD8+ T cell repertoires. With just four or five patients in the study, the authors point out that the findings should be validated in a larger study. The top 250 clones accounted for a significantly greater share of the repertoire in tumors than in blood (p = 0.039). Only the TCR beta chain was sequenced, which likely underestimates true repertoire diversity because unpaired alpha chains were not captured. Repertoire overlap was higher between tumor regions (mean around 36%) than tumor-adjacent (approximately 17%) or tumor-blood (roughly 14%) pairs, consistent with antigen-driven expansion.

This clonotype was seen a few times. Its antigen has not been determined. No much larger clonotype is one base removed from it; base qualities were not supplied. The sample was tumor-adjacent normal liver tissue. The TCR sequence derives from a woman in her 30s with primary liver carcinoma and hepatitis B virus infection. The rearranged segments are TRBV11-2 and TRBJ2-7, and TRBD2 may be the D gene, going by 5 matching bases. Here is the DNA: TGTGCCAGCAGCTTAGAAACGAGGGATCTACGCGGGCAGTACTTC. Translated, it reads CASSLETRDLRGQYF.